A selection of T cell receptor beta chains follows, all from one sample in a study of shared clonotypes between healthy human individuals. Data came from immunoSEQ multiplex PCR; TCRdb stores just in-frame clones and leaves some out. The sample holds some 2 million clones, approximately 95% seen once. Material: naive CD8+ T cells sorted from blood. The receptor source for this set is a man aged 18 to 35 in good health. Each CDR3 is given with its conserved first and last residue. A D gene is named only where the DNA matches it firmly. Size is stated for part of the rows, as once, few or many counts, or as a class when the clone is expanded.

D: TRBD1; J: TRBJ2-4; V: TRBV27; size: NA; CDR3: CASSAGTGIGNIQYF; DNA: TGTGCCAGCAGTGCCGGGACAGGGATAGGGAACATTCAGTACTTC
D: NA; J: TRBJ2-7; V: TRBV28; size: once; CDR3: CASASNYEQYF; DNA: TGTGCCAGCGCCTCGAATTACGAGCAGTACTTC
D: TRBD2; J: TRBJ2-1; V: TRBV6-5; size: once; CDR3: CASSYGSGLPDNEQFF; DNA: TGTGCCAGCAGTTACGGTAGCGGGCTTCCCGACAATGAGCAGTTCTTC
D: TRBD2; J: TRBJ2-7; V: TRBV6-1; size: NA; CDR3: CASSESIAGSYEQYF; DNA: TGTGCCAGCAGTGAATCGATAGCGGGATCCTACGAGCAGTACTTC
D: NA; J: TRBJ1-1; V: TRBV5-6; size: NA; CDR3: CASSEGQANTEAFF; DNA: TGTGCCAGCAGCGAGGGACAAGCGAACACTGAAGCTTTCTTT
D: NA; J: TRBJ1-1; V: TRBV5-5; size: NA; CDR3: CASSLASGTEAFF; DNA: TGTGCCAGCAGCTTGGCCTCGGGCACTGAAGCTTTCTTT
D: NA; J: TRBJ1-5; V: TRBV28; size: once; CDR3: CASGSNQPQHF; DNA: TGTGCCAGCGGTAGCAATCAGCCCCAGCATTTT
D: NA; J: TRBJ2-7; V: TRBV18; size: NA; CDR3: CASSPPSTGSPYEQYF; DNA: TGTGCCAGCTCACCACCTTCGACAGGTTCCCCCTACGAGCAGTACTTC
D: NA; J: TRBJ2-7; V: TRBV14; size: NA; CDR3: CASSQADSFYEQYF; DNA: TGTGCCAGCAGCCAAGCGGACAGCTTCTACGAGCAGTACTTC
D: NA; J: TRBJ1-2; V: TRBV18; size: NA; CDR3: CASSLDRTNYGYTF; DNA: TGTGCCAGCTCCCTAGACAGGACTAACTATGGCTACACCTTC
D: TRBD1; J: TRBJ1-1; V: TRBV28; size: NA; CDR3: CASSFLLGQGSTEAFF; DNA: TGTGCCAGCAGTTTTCTGTTGGGACAGGGTTCCACTGAAGCTTTCTTT
D: NA; J: TRBJ1-5; V: TRBV4-1; size: once; CDR3: CASSQVPFGNQPQHF; DNA: TGCGCCAGCAGCCAAGTCCCTTTTGGCAATCAGCCCCAGCATTTT
D: TRBD1; J: TRBJ2-7; V: TRBV11-2; size: NA; CDR3: CASRQGQGSFDEQYF; DNA: TGTGCCAGCAGACAGGGACAGGGCTCCTTCGACGAGCAGTACTTC
D: TRBD1; J: TRBJ1-2; V: TRBV6-5; size: NA; CDR3: CASSPGTGLDYGYTF; DNA: TGTGCCAGCAGCCCCGGGACAGGGCTAGACTATGGCTACACCTTC
D: NA; J: TRBJ2-5; V: TRBV9; size: NA; CDR3: CASSGTSAGETQYF; DNA: TGTGCCAGCAGCGGCACTAGTGCGGGAGAGACCCAGTACTTC
D: NA; J: TRBJ2-3; V: TRBV28; size: NA; CDR3: CASSSQGTDTQYF; DNA: TGTGCCAGCAGTTCGCAGGGTACGGATACGCAGTATTTT